This entry is about one T cell receptor beta chain. The data originate from a study of blood T cell repertoires in COVID-19. It was during active infection that Seattle patients were enrolled and then longitudinally followed. The V gene lost 1 base and the J gene lost 4 bases, with 8 bases spanning the gap. The CDR3 contains 14 residues. Germline-derived CDR1 and CDR2 are MNHNS and SASEGT. Original processing methods: Estimation of nucleated cell counts was performed using reference gene primer amplification. Repertoires were generated with immunoSEQ multiplex PCR, while TCRdb's copy carries only in-frame clones and drops some. The V and J calls and the clone size are those of that table, but D and trimming were determined from the DNA. This table holds some 290,000 clones, roughly 90% found once.

The rearrangement links TRBV6-1 to TRBJ1-5, with D tentatively TRBD1 (5 bases). The source is a woman in her 30s with COVID-19, enrolled during active disease. The sequenced sample consisted of peripheral blood. The CDR3 DNA reads as TGTGCCAGCAGTGAAGGGGGGGAGAATCAGCCCCAGCATTTT. Amino acid sequence: CASSEGGENQPQHF.